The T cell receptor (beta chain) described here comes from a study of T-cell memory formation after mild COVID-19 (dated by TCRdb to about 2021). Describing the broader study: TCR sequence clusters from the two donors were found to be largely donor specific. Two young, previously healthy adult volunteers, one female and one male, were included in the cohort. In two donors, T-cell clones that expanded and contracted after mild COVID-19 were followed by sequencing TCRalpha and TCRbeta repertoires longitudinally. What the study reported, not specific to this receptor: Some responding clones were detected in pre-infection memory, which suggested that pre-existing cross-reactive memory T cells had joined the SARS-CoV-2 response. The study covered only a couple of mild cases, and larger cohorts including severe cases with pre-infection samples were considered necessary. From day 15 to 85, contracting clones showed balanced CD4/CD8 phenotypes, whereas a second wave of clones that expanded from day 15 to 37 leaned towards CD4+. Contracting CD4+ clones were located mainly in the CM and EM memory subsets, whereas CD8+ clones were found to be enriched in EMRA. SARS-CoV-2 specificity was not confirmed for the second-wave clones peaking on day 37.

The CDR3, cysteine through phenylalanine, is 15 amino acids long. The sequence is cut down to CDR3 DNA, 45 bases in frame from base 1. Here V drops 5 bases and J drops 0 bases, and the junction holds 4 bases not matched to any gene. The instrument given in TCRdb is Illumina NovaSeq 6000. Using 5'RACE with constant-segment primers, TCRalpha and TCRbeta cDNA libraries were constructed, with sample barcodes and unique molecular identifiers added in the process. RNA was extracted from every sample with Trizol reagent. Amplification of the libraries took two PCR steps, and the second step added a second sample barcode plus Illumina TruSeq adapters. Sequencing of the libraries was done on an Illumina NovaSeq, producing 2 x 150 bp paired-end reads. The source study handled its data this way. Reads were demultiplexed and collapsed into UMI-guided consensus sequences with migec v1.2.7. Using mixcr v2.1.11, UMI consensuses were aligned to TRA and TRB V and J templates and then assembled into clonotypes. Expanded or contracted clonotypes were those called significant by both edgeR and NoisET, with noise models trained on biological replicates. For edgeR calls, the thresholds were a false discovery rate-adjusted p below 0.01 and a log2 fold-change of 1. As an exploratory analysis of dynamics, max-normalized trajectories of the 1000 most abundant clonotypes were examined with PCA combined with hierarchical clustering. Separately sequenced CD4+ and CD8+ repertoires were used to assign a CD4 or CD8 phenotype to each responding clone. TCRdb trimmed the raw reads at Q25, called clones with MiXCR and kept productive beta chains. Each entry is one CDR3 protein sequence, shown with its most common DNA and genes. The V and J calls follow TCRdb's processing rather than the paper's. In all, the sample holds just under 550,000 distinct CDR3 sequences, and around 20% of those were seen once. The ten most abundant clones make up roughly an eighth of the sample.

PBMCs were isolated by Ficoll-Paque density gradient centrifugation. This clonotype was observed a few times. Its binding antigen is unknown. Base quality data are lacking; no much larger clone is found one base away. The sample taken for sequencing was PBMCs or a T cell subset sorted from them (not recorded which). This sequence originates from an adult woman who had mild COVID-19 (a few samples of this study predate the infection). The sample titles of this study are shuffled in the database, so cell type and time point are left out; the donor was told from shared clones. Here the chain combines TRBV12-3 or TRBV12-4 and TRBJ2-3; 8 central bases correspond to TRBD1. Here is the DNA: TGTGCCAGCAGTGGCGGGACAGGTAGCACAGATACGCAGTATTTT. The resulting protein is CASSGGTGSTDTQYF.